This section outlines one T cell receptor (beta chain) sequence together with its context. The table lists this clonotype with a few counts. Which antigen it targets is not known. Mismatch with germline at one junction end may stem from a read error. TCR beta repertoires were profiled from peripheral blood of 13 young patients with multiple sclerosis to demonstrate the VDJtools post-analysis software. The patients with multiple sclerosis were children and adolescents between about 6 and 16 years of age. The sample belongs to a study of post-analysis software for immune sequencing data (dated by TCRdb to 2013 to 2016). About the investigation overall: Recorded disease courses included relapsing-remitting, secondary progressive and progressive-relapsing multiple sclerosis, with some patients lacking subtype annotation. Patient repertoires were compared against 11 to 12 previously published healthy control repertoires from donors aged roughly 6 to 28 years. A subset of samples was prepared in parallel using single-end sample barcoding, then pooled and co-amplified after Illumina adapter ligation. Points the paper makes about the study in general: Direct clustering with F measure revealed strong co-clustering of samples prepared in the same batch, which led to a batch-effect correction. The multiple sclerosis patient group was slightly younger than the control group. Normalized Chao1 diversity was significantly lower in multiple sclerosis patients than controls, suggesting substantial peripheral T-cell clonal expansion.

Libraries came from PCR. These reads were obtained on an Illumina HiSeq 2500. To reduce PCR and sequencing biases, unique molecular identifiers were incorporated into the TCR beta cDNA libraries. Every 1 to 10 million input T cells yielded approximately 500,000 cDNA molecules, meaning each molecule approximated one T cell. The patient libraries were prepared and sequenced with the same protocol used for the earlier healthy control dataset. Within a given batch, samples were prepared together, multiplexed and sequenced on the same HiSeq lane. Regarding the original processing steps: Raw barcoded reads were processed with MIGEC, and single-read molecular identifier groups were discarded before consensus assembly and CDR3 extraction. VDJtools was used for post-analysis of the clonotype tables, with diversity normalized by down-sampling every dataset to the smallest sample size. Repertoire overlap clustering matched CDR3 amino acid but not nucleotide sequences to correct batch-related cross-sample contamination. Through fastp at Q25 and MiXCR, TCRdb rebuilt clones from the public reads, retaining in-frame beta chains. One record per CDR3 amino acid sequence lists the most common genes and DNA. The V and J calls shown here were made by TCRdb, not taken from the authors' results. The sample profile shows about 810,000 distinct CDR3 sequences; 53% of them were found once. Clones ranked in the top ten supply roughly 4.4% of the sample.

This sequence was found in a girl aged 10-17 years with multiple sclerosis. Material for sequencing was blood.

This receptor has the CDR3 CANSYSGGSSYEQYF. The DNA is as follows: TGTGCCAACAGTTACTCGGGGGGAAGCTCCTACGAGCAGTACTTC. Recombination linked TRBV6-5 to TRBJ2-7; the central 7 bases match TRBD2. The CDR1 and CDR2 encoded by the germline V gene are MNHEY and SVGAGI. Spanning cysteine to phenylalanine, the CDR3 consists of 15 amino acids. The only DNA kept is the CDR3, 45 bases in frame from the first base.